The next 10 T cell receptor beta chains were all read from a single sample in a study of control samples from healthy donors and cancer patients. Profiled with immunoSEQ multiplex PCR; TCRdb holds only in-frame clones, not every one. The sample has some 37,000 clones, around 90% seen once; the top ten hold roughly 3.5%. The sequenced material came from blood. These receptors came from a woman aged 45-65 years in good health.

The chain combines TRBV2 with TRBJ1-6; D may be TRBD1 (5 bases). V was shortened by 4 bases and J by 6 bases, with 13 bases between the two germline ends. The germline CDR1 and CDR2 sequences are SNHLY and FYNNEI. The CDR3 runs to 15 residues. CDR3 DNA sequence: TGTGCCAGCAGTGTATTGCAGGGCTCTAATTCACCCCTCCACTTT. This gives the protein CASSVLQGSNSPLHF.

The chain joins TRBV12-1 to TRBJ2-3; the D call in the table, TRBD1, was not verified against the DNA. TRBV12-1 is listed as a pseudogene. CDR3 length equals 18 residues. Here the CDR3 DNA reads TGTGCCAGCAGCGCCCCCGGGGGGGACAGGGGTACGACAGATACGCAGTATTTT. This sequence encodes CASSAPGGDRGTTDTQYF.

This sequence joins TRBV5-4 and TRBJ1-6, with a weak D call TRBD1 (6 bases). Germline V CDR1 and CDR2: SGHNT, YYREEE (reference sequence). V was shortened by 2 bases and J by 10 bases, with 10 bases between the two germline ends. This CDR3 has 13 residues. The CDR3 nucleotides read TGTGCCAGCAGCTTTTCAGGGGACTCACCCCTCCACTTT. It encodes CASSFSGDSPLHF.

CDR3 protein: CASSLTLDRFKPQHF. Here the CDR3 DNA reads TGTGCCAGCAGCTTAACTTTGGACAGGTTCAAGCCCCAGCATTTT. The rearrangement links TRBV7-3 to TRBJ1-5; 7 nucleotides line up with TRBD1. This CDR3 has 15 residues. The junction had 7 bases not matched to a gene; V was cut back by 0 bases and J by 8 bases. Germline V gene lookup returns CDR1 SGHTA and CDR2 FQGTGA. The full variable domain, completed using reference TRBV7-3 and TRBJ1-5, is GAGVSQTPSNKVTEKGKYVELRCDPISGHTALYWYRQSLGQGPEFLIYFQGTGAADDSGLPNDRFFAVRPEGSVSTLKIQRTERGDSAVYLCASSLTLDRFKPQHFGDGTRLSIL.

The chain is built from TRBV7-2 and TRBJ1-1, with D hard to call. Trimming took 0 bases from V and 3 from J, leaving 8 bases between them. The CDR3 is 14 residues long. CDR1 is SGHTA, CDR2 FQGNSA, per germline. In DNA, the CDR3 is TGTGCCAGCAGCTTAGCGCTTAGTTACACTGAAGCTTTCTTT. Protein sequence: CASSLALSYTEAFF.

The J gene is TRBJ1-2, the V gene TRBV9, with a tentative D call TRBD1 (6 bases). Germline CDR1 SGDLS, CDR2 YYNGEE. V was pared by 3 bases and J by 5 bases, with 8 bases between. CDR3 length: 12 amino acids. The CDR3 coding sequence is TGTGCCAGCAGCGAGGACAGTTATGGCTACACCTTC. It codes for CASSEDSYGYTF.

The rearrangement links TRBV7-3 to TRBJ2-2; 14 bases fit TRBD2. V shed 3 bases, J shed 1 base, and the junction held 4 bases outside the gene matches. CDR1 and CDR2 from the germline V gene are SGHTA and FQGTGA. CDR3 length: 18 residues. The CDR3 spells CASSFPGLAGVNTGELFF. In nucleotides, the CDR3 is TGTGCCAGCAGCTTCCCGGGACTAGCGGGGGTGAACACCGGGGAGCTGTTTTTT.

This clone was seen just once. This rearrangement joins TRBV7-6 to TRBJ1-6; D uncertain. The V gene lost 0 bases and the J gene lost 12 bases, with 9 bases spanning the gap. CDR1 is SGHVS and CDR2 is FNYEAQ in the germline V gene. The CDR3 is 13 amino acids. The CDR3 loop reads CASSLAQSRPLHF. The CDR3 DNA reads as TGTGCCAGCAGCTTAGCCCAATCCCGACCCCTCCACTTT.

The genes are TRBV5-6 and TRBJ2-5; TRBD1 is a possible D gene (6 bases). Between the trimmed V and J ends, which lost 6 bases and 2 bases, there was a span of 23 bases. This CDR3 is 17 amino acids long. CDR1 is SGHDT and CDR2 is YYEEEE in the germline V gene. In DNA, the CDR3 is TGTGCCAGCAACACAATCAGGGGCTGGTTAAAACAAGAGACCCAGTACTTC. Its protein is CASNTIRGWLKQETQYF. The variable domain in full, with the rest retrieved from reference TRBV5-6 and TRBJ2-5, is DAGVTQSPTHLIKTRGQQVTLRCSPKSGHDTVSWYQQALGQGPQFIFQYYEEEERQRGNFPDRFSGHQFPNYSSELNVNALLLGDSALYLCASNTIRGWLKQETQYFGPGTRLLVL.

The V call is TRBV28, the J call TRBJ2-2; 8 bases fit TRBD1. The CDR3 is 17 residues long. The V gene end was trimmed by 1 base and the J gene end by 3 bases; junction bases not matched to a gene: 7. From germline, CDR1 is MDHEN and CDR2 SYDVKM. The CDR3 DNA reads TGTGCCAGCAGTTTATTTGGTTTGGGACAGGACACCGGGGAGCTGTTTTTT. Translating gives CASSLFGLGQDTGELFF.